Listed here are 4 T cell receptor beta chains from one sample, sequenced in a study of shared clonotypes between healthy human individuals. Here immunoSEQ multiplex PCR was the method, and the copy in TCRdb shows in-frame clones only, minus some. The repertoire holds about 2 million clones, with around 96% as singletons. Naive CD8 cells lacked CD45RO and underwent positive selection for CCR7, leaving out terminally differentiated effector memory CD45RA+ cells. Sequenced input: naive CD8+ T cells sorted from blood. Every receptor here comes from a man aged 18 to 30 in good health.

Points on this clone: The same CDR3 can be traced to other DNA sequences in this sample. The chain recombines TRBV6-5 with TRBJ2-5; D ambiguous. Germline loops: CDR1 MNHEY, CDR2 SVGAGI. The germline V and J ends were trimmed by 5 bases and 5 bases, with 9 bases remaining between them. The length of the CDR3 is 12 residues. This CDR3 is CASSPLGETQYF. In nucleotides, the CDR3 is TGTGCCAGCAGTCCCCTTGGGGAGACCCAGTACTTC.

The DNA for the CDR3 is TGCAGCGTCCTAGTTGGCGGGGAGCTGTTTTTT. Translating gives CSVLVGGELFF. The chain recombines TRBV29-1 with TRBJ2-2; D is unresolved. V lost 6 bases, J lost 7 bases, and 9 bases lay in between. CDR3 size: 11 residues. Germline lookup yields CDR1 SQVTM and CDR2 ANQGSEA.

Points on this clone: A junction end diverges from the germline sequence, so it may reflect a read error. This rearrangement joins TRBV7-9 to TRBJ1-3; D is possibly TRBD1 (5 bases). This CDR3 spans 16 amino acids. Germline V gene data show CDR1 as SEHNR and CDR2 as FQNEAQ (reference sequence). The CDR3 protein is CDSEAPGPSSGNTIYF. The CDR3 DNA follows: TGTGACAGCGAAGCTCCGGGACCATCCTCTGGAAACACCATATATTTT. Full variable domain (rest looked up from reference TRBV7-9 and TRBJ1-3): DTGVSQNPRHKITKRGQNVTFRCDPISEHNRLYWYRQTLGQGPEFLTYFQNEAQLEKSRLLSDRFSAERPKGSFSTLEIQRTEQGDSAMYLCDSEAPGPSSGNTIYFGEGSWLTVV.

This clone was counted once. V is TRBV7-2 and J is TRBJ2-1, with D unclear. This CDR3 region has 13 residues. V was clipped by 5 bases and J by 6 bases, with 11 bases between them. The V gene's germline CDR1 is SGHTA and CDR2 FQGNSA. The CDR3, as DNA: TGTGCCAGCAGCCCCCATTGGCTCAATGAGCAGTTCTTC. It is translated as CASSPHWLNEQFF. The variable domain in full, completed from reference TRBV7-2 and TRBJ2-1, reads GAGVSQSPSNKVTEKGKDVELRCDPISGHTALYWYRQSLGQGLEFLIYFQGNSAPDKSGLPSDRFSAERTGGSVSTLTIQRTQQEDSAVYLCASSPHWLNEQFFGPGTRLTVL.